This TCR beta chain was documented in a study of T cells in Graves' hyperthyroidism and ophthalmopathy. About this clonotype: With a much larger clone just one base away, this may be a read error.

Germline lookup yields CDR1 MRHNA and CDR2 SNTAGT. This CDR3 contains 15 residues. Amplification of TCR beta CDR3 regions used RNA as the template. The HTBI set primed first-round TCR CDR3 RT-PCR. Using its own MiXCR run on the multiplex PCR reads, TCRdb lists one record per CDR3 protein. The sample yields some 620,000 distinct CDR3 sequences, 15% to 20% seen once. This chain joins TRBV6-4 and TRBJ2-2; TRBD2 matches 12 bases. The clonotype was recovered from a woman in her twenties or thirties with Graves' hyperthyroidism. Sequencing used blood. Written as DNA, the CDR3 is TGTGCCAGCAGTAAGACTAGCGGGAGCACCGGGGGGCTGTTTTTT. Translated, it gives CASSKTSGSTGGLFF.